Below, one TCR beta chain is given with its context. No antigen is known for it. The data were obtained in a study of cytomegalovirus exposure and HLA in healthy donors. Study context: The same platform was used for the 100 to 150 validation repertoires and the roughly 670 first-cohort repertoires, a later analysis reported. General observations from the study: It was approximately 170 TCR beta chains that were listed as cytomegalovirus-associated. There were a few CMV-associated chains whose specificity for CMV antigens was confirmed in vitro. The tendency of first-cohort TCR clusters to co-occur in the roughly 130 validation repertoires emerged from a later analysis.

Profiling relied on immunoSEQ multiplex PCR, and the TCRdb table lists in-frame clones only, not all of them. The sample holds over 150,000 clones, roughly 84% seen once. This clonotype was sampled from a human donor in good health. The sequenced sample consisted of PBMCs.

For the CDR3, the DNA is TGTGCCACCTGGGAGGGCAGCAGCGGGGATACGCAGTATTTT. Amino acid sequence: CATWEGSSGDTQYF. The chain is built from TRBV25-1 and TRBJ2-3; 7 bases are shared with TRBD2. The V gene end was trimmed by 10 bases and the J gene end by 6 bases; junction bases not matched to a gene: 13. CDR3 size: 14 residues. The germline V gene encodes CDR1 MGHDK and CDR2 SYGVNS.